The present TCR beta chain was sequenced within a study of PD-L1 blockade in urothelial cancer. Study-wide points: Blood TCR clonality below the median before treatment was a predictor of better survival.

Time point described: pretreatment peripheral blood. On this clone: Its target is unknown.

Each PCR had synthetic TCR analog templates added to it as a spike-in. Assay: immunoSEQ multiplex PCR; the TCRdb copy retains only in-frame clones and omits some. Of 90,000 or so clones listed, around 89% are singletons. CDR3 length equals 14 residues. V was pared by 4 bases and J by 7 bases, with 8 bases of the junction left unmatched. Per the germline V gene, CDR1 is GTSNPN and CDR2 is SVGIG (reference sequence). The origin of this receptor is a man in his 60s with urothelial cancer. The input for sequencing was PBMCs, taken around atezolizumab (anti-PD-L1) treatment. This chain connects TRBV30 to TRBJ2-2, with TRBD2 matching 8 bases. CDR3: CAWKVGGGGGELFF. CDR3 nucleotide sequence: TGTGCCTGGAAAGTCGGGGGGGGCGGCGGGGAGCTGTTTTTT.